The clone carrying this T cell receptor beta chain was seen at least ten times. Its antigen is unidentified. The data were taken from a study of spatial heterogeneity in lung cancer. Background on the study: The mean occurrence of each unique TCR and UMI combination in raw reads exceeded ten. Points from the study as a whole: Compared with follow-up, resection was when ubiquitous expanded tumor TCRs appeared in blood more.

This CDR3 contains 17 residues. Trimming at V came to 4 bases and at J to 1 base, leaving 6 bases not matched to a gene. The germline V gene has CDR1 MNHEY and CDR2 SMNVEV (reference sequence). TCRdb recomputed calls from the 5' RACE reads with MiXCR, one row per CDR3 protein. The profile shows approximately 11,000 distinct CDR3 sequences, around 22% of them singletons. Time point noted: sample taken at primary tumor resection. Sequencing covered unsorted whole RNA taken from tumor, nontumor lung or frozen PBMC. The donors were about 67 patients with non-small cell lung cancer that was early-stage and untreated.

Sequenced here: PBMCs, sampled at surgery. This TCR derives from a female donor with early-stage non-small cell lung cancer. This rearrangement joins TRBV27 to TRBJ2-3; 12 positions agree with TRBD2. The CDR3 region is CASSSELAGGGTDTQYF. Written as DNA, the CDR3 is TGTGCCAGCAGTTCGGAACTAGCGGGAGGCGGCACAGATACGCAGTATTTT.